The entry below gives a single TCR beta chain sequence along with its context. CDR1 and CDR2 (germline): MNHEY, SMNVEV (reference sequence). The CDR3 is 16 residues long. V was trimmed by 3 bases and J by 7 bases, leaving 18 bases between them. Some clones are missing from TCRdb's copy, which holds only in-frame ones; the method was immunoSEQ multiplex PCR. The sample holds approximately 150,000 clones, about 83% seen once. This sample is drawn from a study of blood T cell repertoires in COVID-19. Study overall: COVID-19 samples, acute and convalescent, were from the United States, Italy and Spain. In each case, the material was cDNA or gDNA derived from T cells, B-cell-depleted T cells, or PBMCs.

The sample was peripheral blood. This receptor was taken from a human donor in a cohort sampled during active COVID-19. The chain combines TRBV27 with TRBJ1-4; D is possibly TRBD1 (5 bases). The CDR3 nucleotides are TGTGCCAGCAGTTTCCCTCCGCTAGGGGAGGGTGAAAAACTGTTTTTT. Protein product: CASSFPPLGEGEKLFF.